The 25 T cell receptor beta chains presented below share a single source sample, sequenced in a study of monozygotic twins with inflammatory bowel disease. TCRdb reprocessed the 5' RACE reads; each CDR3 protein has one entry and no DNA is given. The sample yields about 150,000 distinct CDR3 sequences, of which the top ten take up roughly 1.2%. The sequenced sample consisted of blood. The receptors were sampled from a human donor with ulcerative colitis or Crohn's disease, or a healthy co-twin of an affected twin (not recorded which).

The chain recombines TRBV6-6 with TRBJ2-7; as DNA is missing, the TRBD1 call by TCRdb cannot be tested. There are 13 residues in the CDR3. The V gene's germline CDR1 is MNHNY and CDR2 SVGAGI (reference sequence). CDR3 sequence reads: CASSYLWGNEQYF.

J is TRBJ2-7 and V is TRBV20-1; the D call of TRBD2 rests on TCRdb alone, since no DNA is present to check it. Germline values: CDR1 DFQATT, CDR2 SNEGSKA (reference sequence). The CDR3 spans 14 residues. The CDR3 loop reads CSARRIAGGREQYF.

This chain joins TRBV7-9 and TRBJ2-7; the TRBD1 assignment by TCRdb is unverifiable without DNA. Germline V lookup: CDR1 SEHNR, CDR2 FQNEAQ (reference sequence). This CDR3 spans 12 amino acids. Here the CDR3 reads CASRDRGSEQYF.

CDR3 residues: CASSYTQGGHYGYTF. This rearrangement joins TRBV6-5 to TRBJ1-2; the TCRdb call, TRBD1, lacks DNA for checking. CDR3 size: 15 residues. CDR1 is MNHEY, CDR2 SVGAGI, per germline.

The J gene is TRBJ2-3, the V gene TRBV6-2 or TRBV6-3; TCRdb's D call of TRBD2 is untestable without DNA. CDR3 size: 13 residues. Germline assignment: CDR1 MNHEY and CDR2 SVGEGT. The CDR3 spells CASGDYDTDTQYF.

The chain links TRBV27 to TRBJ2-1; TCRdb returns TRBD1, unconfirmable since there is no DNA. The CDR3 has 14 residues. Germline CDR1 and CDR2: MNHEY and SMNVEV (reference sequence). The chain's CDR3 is CASSLGQGRNEQFF.

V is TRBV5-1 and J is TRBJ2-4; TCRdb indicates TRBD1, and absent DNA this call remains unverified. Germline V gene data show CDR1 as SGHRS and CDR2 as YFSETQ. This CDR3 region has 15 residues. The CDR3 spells CASSPTGTGGLIQYF. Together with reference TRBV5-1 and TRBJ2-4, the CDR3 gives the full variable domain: KAGVTQTPRYLIKTRGQQVTLSCSPISGHRSVSWYQQTPGQGLQFLFEYFSETQRNKGNFPGRFSGRQFSNSRSEMNVSTLELGDSALYLCASSPTGTGGLIQYFGAGTRLSVL.

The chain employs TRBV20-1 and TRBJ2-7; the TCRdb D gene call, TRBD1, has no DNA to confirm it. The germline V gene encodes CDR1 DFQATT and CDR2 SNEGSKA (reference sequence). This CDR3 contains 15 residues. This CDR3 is CSALSDLLISYEQYF.

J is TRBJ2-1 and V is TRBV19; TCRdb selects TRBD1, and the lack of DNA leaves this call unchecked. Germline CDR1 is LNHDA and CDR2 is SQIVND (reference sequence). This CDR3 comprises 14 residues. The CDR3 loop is CASRTDRAHNEQFF.

The CDR3 is CSAAGTGGRYGYTF. The genes are TRBV20-1 and TRBJ1-2; TCRdb's D call, TRBD1, is unchecked because there is no DNA. The CDR3 consists of 14 residues. CDR1 is DFQATT, CDR2 SNEGSKA, per germline (reference sequence).

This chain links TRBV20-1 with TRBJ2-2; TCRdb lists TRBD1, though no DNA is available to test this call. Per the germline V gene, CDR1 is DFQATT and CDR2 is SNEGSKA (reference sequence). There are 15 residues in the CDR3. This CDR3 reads CSAGRGQGATGELFF.

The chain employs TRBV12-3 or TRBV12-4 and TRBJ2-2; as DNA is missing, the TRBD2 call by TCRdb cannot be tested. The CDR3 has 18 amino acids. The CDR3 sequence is CASTRTGTSGSITGELFF.

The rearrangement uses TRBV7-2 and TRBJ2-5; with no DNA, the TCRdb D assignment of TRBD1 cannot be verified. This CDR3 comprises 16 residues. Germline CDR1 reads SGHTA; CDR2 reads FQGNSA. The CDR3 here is CASSPLGQPNQETQYF.

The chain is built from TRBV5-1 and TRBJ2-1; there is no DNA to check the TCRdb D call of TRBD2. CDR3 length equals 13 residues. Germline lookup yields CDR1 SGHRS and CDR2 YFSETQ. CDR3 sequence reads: CASSDGLAGEQFF.

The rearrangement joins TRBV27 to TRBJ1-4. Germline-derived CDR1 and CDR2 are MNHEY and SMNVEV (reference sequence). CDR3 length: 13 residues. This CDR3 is CASSLQGGEKLFF.

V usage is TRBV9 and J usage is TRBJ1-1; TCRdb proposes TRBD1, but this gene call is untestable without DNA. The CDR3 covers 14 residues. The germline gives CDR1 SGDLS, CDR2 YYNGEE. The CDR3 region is CASSPRTVNTEAFF.

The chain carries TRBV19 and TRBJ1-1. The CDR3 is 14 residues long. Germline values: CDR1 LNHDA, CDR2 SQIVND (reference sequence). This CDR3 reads CASSRGTANTEAFF.

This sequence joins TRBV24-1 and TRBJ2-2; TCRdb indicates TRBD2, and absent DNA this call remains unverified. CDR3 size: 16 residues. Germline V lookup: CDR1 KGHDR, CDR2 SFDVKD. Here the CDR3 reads CATSALSGRRIGELFF.

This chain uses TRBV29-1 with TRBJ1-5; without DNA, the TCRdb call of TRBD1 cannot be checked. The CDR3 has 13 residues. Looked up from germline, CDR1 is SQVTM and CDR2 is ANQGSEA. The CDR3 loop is CSVATGGDQPQHF.

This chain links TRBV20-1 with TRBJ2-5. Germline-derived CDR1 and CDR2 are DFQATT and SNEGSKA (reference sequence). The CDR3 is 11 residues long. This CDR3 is CSATATETQYF.

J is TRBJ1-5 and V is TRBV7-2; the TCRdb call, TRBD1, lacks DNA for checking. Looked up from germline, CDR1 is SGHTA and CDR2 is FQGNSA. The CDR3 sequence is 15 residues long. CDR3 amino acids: CASSVTGNLNQPQHF.

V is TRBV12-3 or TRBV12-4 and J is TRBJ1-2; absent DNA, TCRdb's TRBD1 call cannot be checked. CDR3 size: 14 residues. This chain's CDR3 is CASSLGGQAHGYTF.

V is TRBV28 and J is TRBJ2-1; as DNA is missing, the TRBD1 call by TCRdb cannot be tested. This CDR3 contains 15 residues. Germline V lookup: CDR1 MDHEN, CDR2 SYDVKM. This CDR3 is CGTFGDDNSYNEQFF.

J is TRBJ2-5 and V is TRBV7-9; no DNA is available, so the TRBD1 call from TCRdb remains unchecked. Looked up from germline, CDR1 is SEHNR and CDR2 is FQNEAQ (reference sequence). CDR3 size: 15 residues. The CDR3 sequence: CASSLRRGSAETQYF.

The CDR3 region is CASSAAGGGDTQYF. This sequence joins TRBV6-4 and TRBJ2-3; TCRdb returns TRBD2, unconfirmable since there is no DNA. The germline gives CDR1 MRHNA, CDR2 SNTAGT. This CDR3 spans 14 amino acids.